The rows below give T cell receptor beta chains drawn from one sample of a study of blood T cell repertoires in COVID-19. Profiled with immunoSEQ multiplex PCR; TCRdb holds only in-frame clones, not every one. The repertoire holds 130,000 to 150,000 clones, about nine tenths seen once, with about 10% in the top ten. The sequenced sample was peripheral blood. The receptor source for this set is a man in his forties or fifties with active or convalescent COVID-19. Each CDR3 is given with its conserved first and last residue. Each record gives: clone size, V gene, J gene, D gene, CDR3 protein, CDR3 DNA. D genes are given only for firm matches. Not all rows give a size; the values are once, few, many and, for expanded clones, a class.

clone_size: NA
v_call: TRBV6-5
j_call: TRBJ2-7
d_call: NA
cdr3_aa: CASSYDSWASEQYF
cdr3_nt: TGTGCCAGCAGTTACGATTCCTGGGCCTCGGAGCAGTACTTC

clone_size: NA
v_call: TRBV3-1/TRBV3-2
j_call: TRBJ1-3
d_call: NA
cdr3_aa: CASSQMGGAGNTIYF
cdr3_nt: TGTGCCAGCAGCCAAATGGGGGGAGCTGGAAACACCATATATTTT

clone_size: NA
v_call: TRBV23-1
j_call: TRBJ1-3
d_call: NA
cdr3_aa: CASSHSPRAWESSGNTIYF
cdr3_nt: TGCGCCAGCAGTCACTCTCCCCGGGCCTGGGAGTCCTCTGGAAACACCATATATTTT

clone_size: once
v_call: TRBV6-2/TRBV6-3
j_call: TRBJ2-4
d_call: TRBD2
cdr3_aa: CASSYSLSGGHKNIQYF
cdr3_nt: TGTGCCAGCAGTTACTCATTATCGGGAGGACACAAAAACATTCAGTACTTC

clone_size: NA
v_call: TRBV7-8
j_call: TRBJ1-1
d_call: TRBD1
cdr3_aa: CASSSSTGYTEAFF
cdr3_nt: TGTGCCAGCAGCTCCTCGACAGGGTACACTGAAGCTTTCTTT

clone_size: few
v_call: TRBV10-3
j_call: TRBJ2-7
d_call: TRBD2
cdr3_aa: CAISQGLAGGYEQYF
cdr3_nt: TGTGCCATCAGTCAGGGACTAGCGGGAGGGTACGAGCAGTACTTC

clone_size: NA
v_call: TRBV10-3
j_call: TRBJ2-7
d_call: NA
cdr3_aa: CAISNKQGGTYEQYF
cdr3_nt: TGTGCCATCAGTAATAAACAGGGCGGAACCTACGAGCAGTACTTC

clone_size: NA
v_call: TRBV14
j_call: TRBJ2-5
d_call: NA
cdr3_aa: CASSQGLAGSETQYF
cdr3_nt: TGTGCCAGCAGCCAAGGTCTAGCTGGTAGTGAGACCCAGTACTTC

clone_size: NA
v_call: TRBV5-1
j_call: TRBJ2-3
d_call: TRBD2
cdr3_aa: CASSLEGLAGVDTQYF
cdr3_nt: TGCGCCAGCAGCTTGGAGGGACTAGCGGGAGTTGATACGCAGTATTTT

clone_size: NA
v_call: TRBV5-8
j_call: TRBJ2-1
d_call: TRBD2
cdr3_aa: CASSLAGSGRFEQFF
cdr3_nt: TGTGCCAGCAGCTTGGCAGGTAGCGGGAGATTTGAGCAGTTCTTC

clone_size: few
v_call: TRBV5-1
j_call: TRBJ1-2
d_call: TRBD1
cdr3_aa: CASSEGTGGFWGYTF
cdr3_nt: TGCGCCAGCAGCGAAGGGACAGGGGGCTTTTGGGGCTACACCTTC

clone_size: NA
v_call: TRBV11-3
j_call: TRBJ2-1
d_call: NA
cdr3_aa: CASSLGQGGYNEQFF
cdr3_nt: TGTGCCAGCAGCTTAGGTCAGGGGGGATACAATGAGCAGTTCTTC

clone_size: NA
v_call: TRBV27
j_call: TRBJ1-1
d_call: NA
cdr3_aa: CASSLAWSTGTEAFF
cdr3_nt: TGTGCCAGCAGTTTAGCTTGGAGTACAGGCACTGAAGCTTTCTTT

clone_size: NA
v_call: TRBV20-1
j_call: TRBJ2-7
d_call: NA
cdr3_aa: CSAQGSGEQYF
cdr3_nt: TGCAGTGCTCAGGGGTCTGGCGAGCAGTACTTC

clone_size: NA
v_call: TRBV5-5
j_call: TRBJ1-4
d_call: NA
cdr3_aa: CASSFLNEKLFF
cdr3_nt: TGTGCCAGCAGCTTCCTAAATGAAAAACTGTTTTTT

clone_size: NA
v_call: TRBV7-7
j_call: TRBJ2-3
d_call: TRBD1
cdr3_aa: CASSPDRGLDTQYF
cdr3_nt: TGTGCTAGCAGCCCCGACAGGGGTCTTGATACGCAGTATTTT

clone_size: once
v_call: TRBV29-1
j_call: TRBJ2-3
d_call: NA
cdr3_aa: CSVEASAGGTQYF
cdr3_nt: TGCAGCGTTGAGGCTAGCGCTGGAGGTACGCAGTATTTT

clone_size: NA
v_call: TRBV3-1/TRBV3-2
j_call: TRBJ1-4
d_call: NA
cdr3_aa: CASSQERRVTLYEKLFF
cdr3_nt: TGTGCCAGCAGCCAAGAAAGGAGGGTTACTCTGTATGAAAAACTGTTTTTT